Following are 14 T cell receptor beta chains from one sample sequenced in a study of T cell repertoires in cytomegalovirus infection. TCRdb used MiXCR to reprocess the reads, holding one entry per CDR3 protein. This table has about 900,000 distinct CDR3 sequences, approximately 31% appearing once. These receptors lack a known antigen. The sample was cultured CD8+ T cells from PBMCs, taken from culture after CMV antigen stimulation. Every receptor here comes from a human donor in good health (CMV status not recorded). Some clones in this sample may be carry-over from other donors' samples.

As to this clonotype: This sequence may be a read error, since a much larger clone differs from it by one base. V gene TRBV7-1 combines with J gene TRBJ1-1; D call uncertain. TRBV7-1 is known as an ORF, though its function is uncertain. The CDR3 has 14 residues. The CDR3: CVSTRQFLNTEAFF. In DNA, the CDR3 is TGTGTCAGCACGCGACAATTCCTAAACACTGAAGCTTTCTTT.

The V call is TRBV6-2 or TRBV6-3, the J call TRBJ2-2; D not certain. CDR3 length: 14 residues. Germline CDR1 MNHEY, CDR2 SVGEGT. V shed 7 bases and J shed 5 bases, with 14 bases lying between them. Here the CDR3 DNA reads TGTGCCAGCATAAGGATTCCTAGGACCGGGGAGCTGTTTTTT. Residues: CASIRIPRTGELFF.

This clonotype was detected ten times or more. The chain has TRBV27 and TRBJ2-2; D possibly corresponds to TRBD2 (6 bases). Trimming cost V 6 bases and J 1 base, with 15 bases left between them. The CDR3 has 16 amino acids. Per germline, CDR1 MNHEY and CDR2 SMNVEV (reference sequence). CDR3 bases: TGTGCCAGCAGCCCCTACGGGGGAGAGAACACCGGGGAGCTGTTTTTT. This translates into CASSPYGGENTGELFF.

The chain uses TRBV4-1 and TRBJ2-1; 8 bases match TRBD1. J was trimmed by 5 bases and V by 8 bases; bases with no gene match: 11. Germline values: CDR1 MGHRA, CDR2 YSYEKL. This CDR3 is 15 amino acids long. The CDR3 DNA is TGCGCCAGCTGCCCTGGGAACAGGGGGAACAATGAGCAGTTCTTC. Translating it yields CASCPGNRGNNEQFF.

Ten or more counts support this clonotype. The CDR3 DNA reads as TGTGCCAGCACCTTCGGGGAGACCCAGTACTTC. Protein sequence: CASTFGETQYF. The V gene is TRBV12-3 or TRBV12-4, the J gene TRBJ2-5; D ambiguous. The CDR3 length is 11 residues. Trimming cost V 7 bases and J 5 bases, with 8 bases left between them.

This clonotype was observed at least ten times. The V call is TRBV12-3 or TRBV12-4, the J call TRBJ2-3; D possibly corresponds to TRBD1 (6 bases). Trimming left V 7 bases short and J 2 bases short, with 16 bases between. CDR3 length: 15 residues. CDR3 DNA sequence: TGTGCCAGCAACCTAGTACAGGGTGCCACAGATACGCAGTATTTT. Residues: CASNLVQGATDTQYF.

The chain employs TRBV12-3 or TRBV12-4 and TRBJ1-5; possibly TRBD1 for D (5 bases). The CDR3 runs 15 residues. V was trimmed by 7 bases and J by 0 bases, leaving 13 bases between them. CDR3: CASKRTLYSNQPQHF. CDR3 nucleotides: TGTGCCAGCAAGAGGACACTTTATAGCAATCAGCCCCAGCATTTT.

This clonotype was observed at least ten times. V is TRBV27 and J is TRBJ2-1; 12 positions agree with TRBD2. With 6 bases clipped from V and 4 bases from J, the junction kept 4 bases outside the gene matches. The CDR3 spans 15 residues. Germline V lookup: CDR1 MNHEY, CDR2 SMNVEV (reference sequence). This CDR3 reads CASSPGTSGYNEQFF. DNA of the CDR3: TGTGCCAGCAGCCCCGGGACTAGCGGGTACAATGAGCAGTTCTTC.

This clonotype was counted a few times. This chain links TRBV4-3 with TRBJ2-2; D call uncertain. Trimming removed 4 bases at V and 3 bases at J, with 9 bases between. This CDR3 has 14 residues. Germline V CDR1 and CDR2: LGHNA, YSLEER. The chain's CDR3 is CASSPLRYTGELFF. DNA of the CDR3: TGCGCCAGCAGCCCCCTTCGGTACACCGGGGAGCTGTTTTTT.

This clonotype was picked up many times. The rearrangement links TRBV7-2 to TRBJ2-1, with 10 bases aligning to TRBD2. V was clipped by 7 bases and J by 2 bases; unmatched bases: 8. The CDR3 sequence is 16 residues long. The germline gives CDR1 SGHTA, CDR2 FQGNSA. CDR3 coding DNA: TGTGCCAGCACTTTCGTAAGCGGGGGGGCCTACAATGAGCAGTTCTTC. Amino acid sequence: CASTFVSGGAYNEQFF. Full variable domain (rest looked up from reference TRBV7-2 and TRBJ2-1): GAGVSQSPSNKVTEKGKDVELRCDPISGHTALYWYRQSLGQGLEFLIYFQGNSAPDKSGLPSDRFSAERTGGSVSTLTIQRTQQEDSAVYLCASTFVSGGAYNEQFFGPGTRLTVL.

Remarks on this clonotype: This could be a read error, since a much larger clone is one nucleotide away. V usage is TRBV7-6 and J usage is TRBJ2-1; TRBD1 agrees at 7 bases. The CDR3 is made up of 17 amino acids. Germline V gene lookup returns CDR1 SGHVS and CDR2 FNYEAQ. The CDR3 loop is CANSLYQQGTRYNEQFF. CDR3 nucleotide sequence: TGTGCCAACAGCTTATATCAACAGGGGACCCGATACAATGAGCAGTTCTTC.

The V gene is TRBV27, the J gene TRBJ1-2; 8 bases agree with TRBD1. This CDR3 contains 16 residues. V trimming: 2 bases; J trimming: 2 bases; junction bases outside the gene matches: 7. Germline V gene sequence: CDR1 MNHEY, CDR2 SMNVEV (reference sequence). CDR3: CASSLNSAGGNYGYTF. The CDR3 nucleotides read TGTGCCAGCAGTTTAAACTCGGCAGGGGGCAACTATGGCTACACCTTC.

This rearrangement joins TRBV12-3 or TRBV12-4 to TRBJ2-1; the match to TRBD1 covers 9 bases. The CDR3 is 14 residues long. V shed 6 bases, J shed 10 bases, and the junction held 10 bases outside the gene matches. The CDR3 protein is CASRLQGAQGEQFF. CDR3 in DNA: TGTGCCAGCAGATTACAGGGGGCGCAGGGGGAGCAGTTCTTC.

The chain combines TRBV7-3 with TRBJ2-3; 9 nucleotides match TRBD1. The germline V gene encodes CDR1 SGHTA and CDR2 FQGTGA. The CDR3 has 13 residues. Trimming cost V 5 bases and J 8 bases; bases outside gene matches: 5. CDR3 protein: CASSTTGGSTQYF. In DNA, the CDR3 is TGTGCCAGCAGCACTACAGGGGGCAGTACGCAGTATTTT.